A selection of T cell receptor beta chains follows, all from one sample in a study of blood T cell repertoires in COVID-19. Sequencing used immunoSEQ multiplex PCR; TCRdb keeps in-frame clones, though not all of them. The sample carries roughly 74,000 clones, around four fifths recorded once. Sequencing used peripheral blood. The receptor set was obtained from a man between 65 and 79 years old with acute or convalescent COVID-19. The CDR3 runs from the conserved cysteine through the conserved F or W. The D gene is left open where the match is weak. Where a row states a size, it is once, few, many or the class of an expanded clone; other rows omit it.

>TRBD2|TRBV4-3|.|TRBJ2-5
CASSQDWGTSSGETQYF
TGCGCCAGCAGCCAAGATTGGGGGACTAGTTCAGGGGAGACCCAGTACTTC
>TRBD1|TRBV29-1|once|TRBJ1-2
CSVGEGQGTLYGYTF
TGCAGCGTTGGGGAAGGACAGGGGACCCTCTATGGCTACACCTTC
>.|TRBV28|.|TRBJ1-2
CASSSTSIGGYTF
TGTGCCAGCAGTTCCACCTCGATAGGCGGGTACACCTTC
>TRBD1|TRBV6-1|.|TRBJ2-5
CASSGHLRTGGPTQETQYF
TGTGCCAGCAGTGGACATCTACGGACAGGGGGCCCTACCCAAGAGACCCAGTACTTC
>.|TRBV5-1|.|TRBJ1-1
CASSVGQQAEAFF
TGCGCCAGCAGCGTCGGACAACAAGCTGAAGCTTTCTTT
>.|TRBV19|.|TRBJ2-7
CASSITHESSYEQYF
TGTGCCAGTAGTATTACTCACGAGAGCTCCTACGAGCAGTACTTC
>TRBD1|TRBV10-3|.|TRBJ2-2
CAILPGQGAIGELFF
TGTGCCATCTTACCCGGGCAGGGGGCAATCGGGGAGCTGTTTTTT
>TRBD2|TRBV9|.|TRBJ2-3
CASSVAGLAGVQDTQYF
TGTGCCAGCAGCGTAGCTGGACTAGCGGGGGTTCAAGATACGCAGTATTTT
>TRBD2|TRBV5-6|once|TRBJ2-7
CASSRGTSGRYEQYF
TGTGCCAGCAGCCGGGGGACTAGCGGGCGCTACGAGCAGTACTTC
>TRBD2|TRBV6-2/TRBV6-3|.|TRBJ2-7
CASSYERGAYEQYF
TGTGCCAGCAGTTACGAGCGGGGGGCCTACGAGCAGTACTTC
>TRBD1|TRBV7-2|.|TRBJ1-2
CASSRTGGRYTF
TGTGCCAGCAGCCGGACAGGGGGACGCTACACCTTC
>TRBD2|TRBV28|.|TRBJ2-7
CASSTLGSGSYYEQYF
TGTGCCAGCAGTACCCTCGGAAGCGGGAGCTACTACGAGCAGTACTTC
>TRBD2|TRBV6-1|few|TRBJ2-1
CASSDLRLAGVVNEQFF
TGTGCCAGCAGTGACCTCCGACTAGCGGGAGTAGTTAATGAGCAGTTCTTC
>TRBD1|TRBV27|.|TRBJ2-7
CASSKSGTVSYEQYF
TGTGCCAGCAGTAAATCCGGGACAGTTTCCTACGAGCAGTACTTC
>TRBD2|TRBV27|.|TRBJ2-7
CASSFSGTSGSEQYF
TGTGCCAGCAGTTTCTCCGGGACTAGCGGGAGCGAGCAGTACTTC
>TRBD1|TRBV10-3|.|TRBJ2-6
CAITPGQGAPGANVLTF
TGTGCCATCACCCCGGGACAGGGGGCCCCTGGGGCCAACGTCCTGACTTTC
>.|TRBV5-5|.|TRBJ1-2
CASSLDRGASAARYGYTF
TGTGCCAGCAGCTTGGATCGGGGGGCCTCGGCGGCCAGGTATGGCTACACCTTC
>.|TRBV7-9|few|TRBJ1-4
CASEGLSEKLFF
TGTGCCAGCGAAGGACTGTCCGAAAAACTGTTTTTT
>TRBD2|TRBV28|once|TRBJ2-1
CASRMTSGSGYNEQFF
TGTGCCAGCAGGATGACTAGCGGGAGTGGTTACAATGAGCAGTTCTTC
>TRBD2|TRBV7-3|.|TRBJ2-3
CASSPSGSTDTQYF
TGTGCCAGCAGCCCTAGCGGTAGCACAGATACGCAGTATTTT
>TRBD2|TRBV5-1|.|TRBJ2-1
CASSVSGTLNEQFF
TGCGCCAGCAGCGTTAGCGGGACACTCAATGAGCAGTTCTTC
>TRBD1|TRBV7-8|.|TRBJ1-1
CASSSPGTGRAEAFF
TGTGCCAGCAGCTCTCCCGGGACAGGGCGCGCTGAAGCTTTCTTT
>TRBD1|TRBV5-1|.|TRBJ2-7
CASSRGPSYEQYF
TGCGCCAGCAGTAGGGGGCCATCCTACGAGCAGTACTTC
>.|TRBV6-1|.|TRBJ2-7
CASSEASPIIYEQYF
TGTGCCAGCAGTGAAGCGAGCCCTATCATTTACGAGCAGTACTTC
>TRBD2|TRBV5-6|.|TRBJ2-2
CASSRGLADTGELFF
TGTGCCAGCAGCCGGGGACTAGCCGACACCGGGGAGCTGTTTTTT
>TRBD2|TRBV7-8|.|TRBJ2-1
CASSSSAGGSYNEQFF
TGTGCCAGCAGCTCCTCAGCGGGAGGGTCCTACAATGAGCAGTTCTTC
>.|TRBV15|.|TRBJ2-7
CATSRAGRGTNQGFNSYEQYF
TGTGCCACCAGCAGAGCGGGCCGGGGGACGAACCAAGGATTCAACTCCTACGAGCAGTACTTC
>TRBD1|TRBV25-1|few|TRBJ1-5
CASSLTGVNQPQHF
TGTGCCAGCAGTTTAACAGGGGTCAATCAGCCCCAGCATTTT